Sequencing of this TCR beta chain was carried out in a study of shared T cell receptors in the human thymus. Profiling relied on immunoSEQ multiplex PCR, and the TCRdb table lists in-frame clones only, not all of them. Of hundreds of thousands of clones listed, roughly 90% were seen once; the top ten hold 0.008% to 0.011%. CDR3 length equals 14 residues. Trimming removed 5 bases from V and 7 bases from J; junction bases left unmatched: 10. Looked up from germline, CDR1 is LNHDA and CDR2 is SQIVND (reference sequence). Only a few counts were recorded for this clone. The same data also went into a second study, on human thymus T cells. This second study says: Healthy Finnish infants undergoing corrective surgery for congenital heart defects provided the donor material. Thymus tissue for the work was resected from patients undergoing corrective heart surgery.

The origin of this receptor is a boy less than two years old with a congenital heart defect. Sequencing was done on a sample of thymocytes. The chain uses TRBV19 and TRBJ1-2, with TRBD1 identical over 7 bases. CDR3 amino acids: CASSPETGPGGYTF. CDR3 in DNA: TGTGCCAGTAGTCCTGAGACAGGGCCGGGTGGCTACACCTTC.